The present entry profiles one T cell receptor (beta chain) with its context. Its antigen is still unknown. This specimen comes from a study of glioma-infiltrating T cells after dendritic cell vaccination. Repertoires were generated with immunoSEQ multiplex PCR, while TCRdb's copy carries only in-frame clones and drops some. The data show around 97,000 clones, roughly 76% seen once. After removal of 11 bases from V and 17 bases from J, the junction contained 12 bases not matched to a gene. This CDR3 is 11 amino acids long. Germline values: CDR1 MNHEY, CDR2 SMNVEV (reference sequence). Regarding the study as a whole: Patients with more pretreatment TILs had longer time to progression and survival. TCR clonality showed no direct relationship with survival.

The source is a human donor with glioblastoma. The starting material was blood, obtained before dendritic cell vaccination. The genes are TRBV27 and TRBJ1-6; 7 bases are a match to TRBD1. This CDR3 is CAYTVGDSVHF. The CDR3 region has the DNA TGTGCCTATACTGTTGGGGACAGCGTCCACTTT.